The rows below give T cell receptor beta chains drawn from one sample of a study of blood T cells in healthy people across ages. Each CDR3 protein gets one entry after TCRdb re-called the 5' RACE reads with MiXCR. The sample carries about 1,500,000 distinct CDR3 sequences, approximately 40% recorded once. Sequenced: blood. These receptor sequences come from a woman aged 18-30 years in good health. Each CDR3 is given with its conserved first and last residue. A D gene is named only where the DNA matches it firmly. Clone size, where shown, is once, few, many, or a class for clones that have expanded.

v_gene,j_gene,abundance,d_gene,CDR3aa,CDR3nt
TRBV6-5,TRBJ2-1,.,.,CASSSPYYNEQFF,TGTGCCAGCAGTTCCCCCTACTACAATGAGCAGTTCTTC
TRBV7-9,TRBJ2-7,.,.,CASSFPKAGLYNEQYF,TGTGCCAGCAGCTTCCCTAAGGCGGGGCTCTACAATGAGCAGTACTTC
TRBV5-6,TRBJ2-5,few,.,CASSSLSTGARSAQYF,TGTGCCAGCAGTAGTTTAAGTACAGGCGCAAGATCGGCCCAGTACTTC
TRBV6-6,TRBJ2-3,few,.,CASSPFVPDTQYF,TGTGCCAGCAGCCCATTCGTCCCAGATACGCAGTATTTT
TRBV25-1,TRBJ2-3,.,TRBD1,CASSPGLGTGWIDTQYF,TGTGCCAGCAGTCCCGGGTTGGGGACAGGGTGGATAGATACGCAGTATTTT
TRBV12-3/TRBV12-4,TRBJ2-1,.,TRBD2,CASSSPLGSGRPYNEQFF,TGTGCCAGCAGTTCTCCCCTGGGTAGCGGGAGGCCCTACAATGAGCAGTTCTTC
TRBV12-3/TRBV12-4,TRBJ2-7,.,TRBD1,CASSRGQLSYEQYF,TGTGCCAGCAGCCGGGGACAGTTAAGCTACGAGCAGTACTTC
TRBV21-1,TRBJ1-1,.,.,CASSKVRATLNTEAFF,TGTGCCAGCAGCAAAGTTCGGGCTACCTTGAACACTGAAGCTTTCTTT
TRBV28,TRBJ2-3,.,.,CASSLVGAPTDTQYF,TGTGCCAGCAGTTTAGTAGGGGCGCCCACAGATACGCAGTATTTT
TRBV5-8,TRBJ1-2,.,.,CASSLEGSTYGYTF,TGTGCCAGCAGCCTGGAGGGCAGCACCTATGGCTACACCTTC
TRBV27,TRBJ2-7,.,.,CATAPSSWYEQYF,TGTGCCACCGCCCCCTCATCTTGGTACGAGCAGTACTTC
TRBV4-2,TRBJ2-3,.,TRBD2,CASSPRLAGGPADTQYF,TGTGCCAGCAGCCCCCGACTAGCGGGGGGGCCGGCAGATACGCAGTATTTT
TRBV20-1,TRBJ1-1,few,.,CSAGAYLKNTEAFF,TGCAGTGCCGGCGCATACCTTAAAAACACTGAAGCTTTCTTT
TRBV14,TRBJ2-6,few,.,CASSFDYAGANVLTF,TGTGCCAGCAGCTTTGACTATGCTGGGGCCAACGTCCTGACTTTC
TRBV7-8,TRBJ2-5,many,.,CASSAGRAQETQYF,TGTGCCAGCAGCGCAGGGCGGGCCCAAGAGACCCAGTACTTC
TRBV12-3/TRBV12-4,TRBJ2-7,.,.,CAGSLKGSVHEQYF,TGTGCCGGCAGTTTAAAGGGCTCGGTACACGAGCAGTACTTC
TRBV20-1,TRBJ2-5,few,.,CSARDNLGTQYF,TGCAGTGCTAGAGATAATCTAGGGACCCAGTACTTC
TRBV20-1,TRBJ2-3,few,TRBD2,CSARDPTSGDSDTQYF,TGCAGTGCTAGAGATCCAACTAGCGGAGACTCAGATACGCAGTATTTT
TRBV12-3/TRBV12-4,TRBJ1-1,few,.,CASTRQWNTEAFF,TGTGCCAGCACCCGACAGTGGAACACTGAAGCTTTCTTT
TRBV7-8,TRBJ2-6,.,.,CASSTSTDSGANVPTF,TGTGCCAGCAGCACTTCAACTGACTCTGGGGCCAACGTCCCGACTTTC
TRBV14,TRBJ1-2,.,.,CASSQAGSTNYGYTF,TGTGCCAGCAGCCAGGCCGGTTCCACTAACTATGGCTACACCTTC
TRBV2,TRBJ1-4,.,.,CASISTPTNEKLFF,TGTGCCAGCATATCAACCCCAACTAATGAAAAACTGTTTTTT
TRBV4-1,TRBJ2-7,few,TRBD1,CASSHPGQQPFGEQYF,TGCGCCAGCAGCCATCCGGGACAGCAGCCATTTGGCGAGCAGTACTTC
TRBV9,TRBJ2-6,.,TRBD1,CASSPGQGYSGANVLTF,TGTGCCAGCAGCCCAGGACAGGGGTACTCTGGGGCCAACGTCCTGACTTTC
TRBV4-1,TRBJ2-1,few,.,CASSQDGAAGQFF,TGCGCCAGCAGCCAAGACGGGGCGGCGGGGCAGTTCTTC
TRBV6-1,TRBJ2-3,.,.,CASTRTIGNTQYF,TGTGCCAGCACCCGTACCATAGGGAATACGCAGTATTTT
TRBV3-1,TRBJ2-7,.,.,CANSQEIYEQYF,TGTGCCAACAGCCAAGAAATCTACGAGCAGTACTTC
TRBV12-3/TRBV12-4,TRBJ2-7,.,TRBD1,CASRPGQGIYYEQYF,TGTGCCAGCAGGCCAGGACAGGGGATCTACTACGAGCAGTACTTC
TRBV20-1,TRBJ2-7,few,.,CSALRGFGVADEQYF,TGCAGTGCTCTGAGAGGGTTCGGGGTGGCCGACGAGCAGTACTTC
TRBV5-1,TRBJ1-1,.,.,CASSLAFSGFLTEAFF,TGCGCCAGCAGCTTGGCCTTTTCGGGGTTTCTTACTGAAGCTTTCTTT
TRBV10-1,TRBJ2-1,.,.,CASSGDIYNEQFF,TGCGCCAGCAGTGGGGACATCTACAATGAGCAGTTCTTC
TRBV12-3/TRBV12-4,TRBJ2-7,.,TRBD1,CASSLSYRQGNYEQYF,TGTGCCAGCAGTCTCTCGTATCGACAGGGGAATTACGAGCAGTACTTC
TRBV20-1,TRBJ2-1,few,.,CSAPRPGPLEQFF,TGCAGTGCACCGAGACCGGGGCCGCTTGAGCAGTTCTTC
TRBV3-1,TRBJ2-3,.,.,CASSQSDTDTQYF,TGTGCCAGCAGCCAATCCGACACAGATACGCAGTATTTT
TRBV6-5,TRBJ2-7,.,.,CASSYGRGTYEQYF,TGTGCCAGCAGTTACGGAAGGGGGACCTACGAGCAGTACTTC
TRBV7-9,TRBJ2-5,.,TRBD1,CASSRRVDREKETQYF,TGTGCCAGCAGCCGCCGGGTCGACAGGGAAAAAGAGACCCAGTACTTC